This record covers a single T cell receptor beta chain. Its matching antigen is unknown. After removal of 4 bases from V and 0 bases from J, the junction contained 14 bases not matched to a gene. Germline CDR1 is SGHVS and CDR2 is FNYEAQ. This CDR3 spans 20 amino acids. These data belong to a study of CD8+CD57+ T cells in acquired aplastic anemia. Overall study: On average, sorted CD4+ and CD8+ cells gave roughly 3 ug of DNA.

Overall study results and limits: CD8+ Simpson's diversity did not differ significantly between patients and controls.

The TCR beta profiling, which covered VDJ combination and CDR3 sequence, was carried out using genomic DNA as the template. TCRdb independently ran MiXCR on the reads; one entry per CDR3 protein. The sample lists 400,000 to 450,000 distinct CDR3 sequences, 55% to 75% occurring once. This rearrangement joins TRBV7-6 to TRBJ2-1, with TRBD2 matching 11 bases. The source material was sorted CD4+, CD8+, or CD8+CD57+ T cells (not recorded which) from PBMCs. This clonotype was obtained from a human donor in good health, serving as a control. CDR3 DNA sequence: TGTGCCAGCAGCTCCCCTAAGACTAGCGGGGCGACCTACTCCTACAATGAGCAGTTCTTC. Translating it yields CASSSPKTSGATYSYNEQFF.